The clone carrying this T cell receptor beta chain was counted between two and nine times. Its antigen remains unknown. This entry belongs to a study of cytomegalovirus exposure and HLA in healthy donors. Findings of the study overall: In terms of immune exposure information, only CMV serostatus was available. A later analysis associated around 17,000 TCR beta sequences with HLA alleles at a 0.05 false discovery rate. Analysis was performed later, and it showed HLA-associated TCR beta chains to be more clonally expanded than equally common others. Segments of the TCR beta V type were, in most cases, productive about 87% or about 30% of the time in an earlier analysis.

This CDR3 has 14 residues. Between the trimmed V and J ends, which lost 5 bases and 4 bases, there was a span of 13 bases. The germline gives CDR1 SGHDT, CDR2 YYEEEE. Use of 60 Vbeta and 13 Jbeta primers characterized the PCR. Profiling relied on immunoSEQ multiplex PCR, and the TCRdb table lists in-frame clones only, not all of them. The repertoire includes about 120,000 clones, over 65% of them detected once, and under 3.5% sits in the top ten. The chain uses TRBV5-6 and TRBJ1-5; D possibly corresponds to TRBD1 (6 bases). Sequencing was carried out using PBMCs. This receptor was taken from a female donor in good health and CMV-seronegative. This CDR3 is CASSPRGLNQPQHF. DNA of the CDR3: TGTGCCAGCAGTCCCAGGGGACTAAATCAGCCCCAGCATTTT.